This T cell receptor beta chain was recovered during a study of T-cell reconstitution after alpha-beta-depleted transplantation in children (dated by TCRdb to about 2016). Some background on the complete study: The study quantitatively tracked T-cell immune reconstitution after TCRalphabeta/CD19-depleted allogeneic hematopoietic cell transplantation in children using TCR repertoire profiling. Beyond this particular receptor, the publication reports: Hyperexpanded clone frequencies declined over subsequent months; after one year, T-cell counts and TCRbeta diversity were mostly attributed to newly produced T cells. The high TCRbeta diversity at day 60 in some patients was ascribed to recipient T cells and intrathymic progenitors that had survived conditioning. Apparently early alphabetaT-cell count recovery about two months after transplant reportedly relied on only several hundred rapidly expanded clones derived from non-depleted graft cells.

Cut back by 6 bases and 0 bases, the V and J ends lie 10 bases apart. Via the germline V gene, CDR1 is MNHEY and CDR2 SVGAGI. From cysteine to phenylalanine, the CDR3 is 14 amino acids long. Only CDR3 DNA is held: 42 bases, read in frame from base 1. This clonotype was seen repeatedly, ten times or more. The clone's antigen remains unknown. No much larger clonotype is one base removed from it; base qualities were not supplied. Explained via the paper, the treatment or condition label denotes: allogeneic hematopoietic cell transplantation with graft depleted of TCRalphabeta T cells and CD19 B cells. TCRalphabeta/CD19-depleted allogeneic hematopoietic cell grafts were given to the transplant recipients, all of whom were children. Library generation was performed with PCR. Sequenced on an Illumina HiSeq 2500. To normalize quantification of the TCRbeta repertoire, the TCR libraries were built with molecular barcoding that relied on unique molecular identifiers. TCRdb applied fastp at Q25 and MiXCR to the public reads, then kept only in-frame beta chains. Rows are unified per CDR3 protein, each entry keeping the most common DNA and genes. Present in this sample are around 700,000 distinct CDR3 sequences, less than 15% of which were seen just once. The biggest ten clones account for 0.79% of the sample.

The sequenced sample was PBMCs, obtained before TCRalphabeta/CD19-depleted stem cell transplant. The receptor comes from a girl aged 2 to 9 with congenital amegakaryocytic thrombocytopenia, due to receive a stem cell transplant. Recombination connected TRBV6-5 to TRBJ2-3; the D region possibly corresponds to TRBD1 (6 bases align). The CDR3 is CASRVDSSTDTQYF. The sequence in DNA is TGTGCCAGCAGGGTGGACAGCAGCACAGATACGCAGTATTTT.